Listed below are T cell receptor beta chains from one sample, sequenced in a study of control samples from healthy donors and cancer patients. Data came from immunoSEQ multiplex PCR; TCRdb stores just in-frame clones and leaves some out. This sample has about 79,000 clones; over 85% occur once, and the top ten carry about 1.3%. The sequenced sample consisted of PBMCs. Receptor source: a woman aged 35 to 49 with lung cancer. The conserved cysteine and the conserved F or W are not part of the CDR3 here. Size values are once, few and many counts, or a class for expanded clones, and some rows have none.

v_gene,abundance,CDR3aa
TRBV7-9,few,ASSSPGQGTTEAF
TRBV7-2,once,ASSFEGPSTDTQY
TRBV5-6,.,ASSRAERGGYT
TRBV7-2,once,ASSTSGATYNEQF
TRBV7-2,.,ASSLVGMRGNTIY
TRBV6-6,.,ASSRPGTGAGYT
TRBV5-1,.,ASSIQGQYTEAF
TRBV18,.,ASSPGRDLLKTNEQF
TRBV5-1,few,ATAPISGLIYNEQF
TRBV18,.,ASSPFSPENSGANVLT
TRBV3-1/TRBV3-2,.,ASSQDGVSTDTQY
TRBV5-6,.,ASTLGGGRETQY
TRBV2,once,ASTPARNTEAF
TRBV7-2,.,ASSLEAEATQH
TRBV21-1,.,ASSIDRVDRVMHEQY
TRBV5-8,.,ASSSWGGSNEQF
TRBV5-6,.,ASSSARYKTGDVAEAF
TRBV5-1,.,ASSPNPNTEAF
TRBV10-1,.,ASSDGTGFGYT
TRBV6-5,.,AGRQGTSQPQH
TRBV5-1,.,ASSLGGEYTEAF
TRBV29-1,.,SGHGTSPNTEAF
TRBV19,.,ASTVTGNTEAF
TRBV2,.,ASTRAGRTNGYT
TRBV24-1,.,ATSDGGTESYNEQF